A single sample gave rise to the 12 T cell receptor beta chains below, sequenced in a study of T cell responses to AZD1222 COVID-19 vaccine. The method was immunoSEQ multiplex PCR; TCRdb's version includes in-frame clones alone and lacks a portion of them. In the table there are 130,000 or so clones, roughly nine tenths of which are singletons. Sequences were derived from peripheral blood, sampled on day 0 of AZD1222 vaccination. The receptors derive from an adult in good health.

The chain combines TRBV10-3 with TRBJ1-2; D gene ambiguous. V gave up 3 bases and J gave up 4 bases, with 6 bases separating them. Per germline, CDR1 ENHRY and CDR2 SYGVKD. CDR3 length: 12 residues. The CDR3 DNA reads as TGTGCCATCAGTGATACAGCCTATGGCTACACCTTC. It encodes CAISDTAYGYTF.

V and J are TRBV29-1 and TRBJ2-1, with D unresolved. Germline V gene sequence: CDR1 SQVTM, CDR2 ANQGSEA. The CDR3 contains 12 residues. V was shortened by 2 bases and J by 4 bases, with 6 bases between the two germline ends. Written as DNA, the CDR3 is TGCAGCGTTGAAAGGGTTTACAATGAGCAGTTCTTC. Amino acid sequence: CSVERVYNEQFF.

J is TRBJ2-7 and V is TRBV2, with 7 bases aligning to TRBD1. CDR3 length: 15 residues. CDR1 and CDR2 from the germline V gene are SNHLY and FYNNEI. V shed 7 bases and J 5 bases; nucleotides not matched to a gene: 14. The CDR3 DNA reads as TGTGCCAGCACCAAACCGGGACAGCTAATCCACGAGCAGTACTTC. Encoded protein: CASTKPGQLIHEQYF.

This chain connects TRBV6-5 to TRBJ1-1, with TRBD1 identical over 8 bases. The CDR3 has 13 amino acids. Germline assignment: CDR1 MNHEY and CDR2 SVGAGI. The V and J ends lost 6 bases and 6 bases, in that order; junction bases with no gene match: 6. DNA of the CDR3: TGTGCCAGCAGCCTCACAGGGGGGCCTGAAGCTTTCTTT. Protein: CASSLTGGPEAFF.

J is TRBJ2-5 and V is TRBV11-3, with 9 bases aligning to TRBD2. Germline V gene data show CDR1 as SGHNT and CDR2 as YENEEA. The CDR3 contains 18 residues. J gave up 1 base and V 5 bases, and 14 bases lay outside the gene matches. The CDR3 reads CASSLPEGLAGLQETQYF. The CDR3 nucleotides read TGTGCCAGCAGCCTACCCGAGGGGCTAGCGGGACTCCAAGAGACCCAGTACTTC.

CDR3 nucleotides: TGTGCCAGCAGCCCCGGGGGGGGCACTGAAGCTTTCTTT. Translated: CASSPGGGTEAFF. The V and J genes are TRBV5-6 and TRBJ1-1, with a possible D match to TRBD1 (5 bases). V lost 4 bases to trimming and J lost 4 bases, with 11 bases between them. Germline CDR1 reads SGHDT; CDR2 reads YYEEEE. The CDR3 runs 13 residues.

This clone was counted a single time. The J gene is TRBJ2-7, the V gene TRBV27, with a tentative D call TRBD1 (6 bases). V was cut by 2 bases and J by 7 bases, with 15 bases left in between. The CDR3 covers 14 residues. In germline, CDR1 is MNHEY, CDR2 SMNVEV (reference sequence). The CDR3 DNA reads as TGTGCCAGCAGTTTAAGACAGGAGGCGAGAGAGCAGTACTTC. Encoded protein: CASSLRQEAREQYF.

The rearrangement uses TRBV5-8 and TRBJ2-1, with a tentative D call TRBD2 (6 bases). The CDR3 has 14 amino acids. The V and J ends lost 4 bases and 6 bases respectively, with 14 bases between them. The germline gives CDR1 SGHTS, CDR2 YDEGEE. In DNA form, the CDR3 reads TGTGCCAGCAGCACCCGGGACTTAAGCAATGAGCAGTTCTTC. Protein: CASSTRDLSNEQFF.

V usage is TRBV6-5 and J usage is TRBJ1-1; no clear D. Trimming removed 10 bases from V and 7 bases from J, with 16 bases in between. CDR3 length equals 12 residues. Per the germline V gene, CDR1 is MNHEY and CDR2 is SVGAGI. The CDR3 coding sequence is TGTGCCACCTATGACGGGGTAGTTGAAGCTTTCTTT. This sequence encodes CATYDGVVEAFF.

The chain uses TRBV28 and TRBJ1-6; D remains ambiguous. Germline V gene lookup returns CDR1 MDHEN and CDR2 SYDVKM. The CDR3 spans 11 residues. Trimming pared 4 bases from V and 8 bases from J, leaving 3 bases between. CDR3 sequence (DNA): TGTGCCAGCAGTTGGGATTCACCCCTCCACTTT. Protein product: CASSWDSPLHF. The variable domain in full, completed from reference TRBV28 and TRBJ1-6, reads DVKVTQSSRYLVKRTGEKVFLECVQDMDHENMFWYRQDPGLGLRLIYFSYDVKMKEKGDIPEGYSVSREKKERFSLILESASTNQTSMYLCASSWDSPLHFGNGTRLTVT.

This clone was seen a handful of times. V and J are TRBV7-2 and TRBJ1-1, with TRBD1 identical over 10 bases. J was trimmed by 4 bases and V by 5 bases; bases with no gene match: 7. Per germline, CDR1 SGHTA and CDR2 FQGNSA. The CDR3 covers 15 residues. The CDR3 bases are TGTGCCAGCAGCCCGGACAGGGGGAGGCCCACTGAAGCTTTCTTT. Its protein is CASSPDRGRPTEAFF. Full variable domain (remainder filled in from reference TRBV7-2 and TRBJ1-1): GAGVSQSPSNKVTEKGKDVELRCDPISGHTALYWYRQSLGQGLEFLIYFQGNSAPDKSGLPSDRFSAERTGGSVSTLTIQRTQQEDSAVYLCASSPDRGRPTEAFFGQGTRLTVV.

The rearrangement joins TRBV6-6 to TRBJ1-1; weak D call: TRBD1 (5 bases). This CDR3 is built from 14 residues. Trimming stripped 7 bases from V and 3 bases from J, with 15 bases between. Germline values: CDR1 MNHNY, CDR2 SVGAGI (reference sequence). DNA for the CDR3: TGTGCCAGCACCGGGGGGGTTAAAGACACTGAAGCTTTCTTT. Translating it yields CASTGGVKDTEAFF.